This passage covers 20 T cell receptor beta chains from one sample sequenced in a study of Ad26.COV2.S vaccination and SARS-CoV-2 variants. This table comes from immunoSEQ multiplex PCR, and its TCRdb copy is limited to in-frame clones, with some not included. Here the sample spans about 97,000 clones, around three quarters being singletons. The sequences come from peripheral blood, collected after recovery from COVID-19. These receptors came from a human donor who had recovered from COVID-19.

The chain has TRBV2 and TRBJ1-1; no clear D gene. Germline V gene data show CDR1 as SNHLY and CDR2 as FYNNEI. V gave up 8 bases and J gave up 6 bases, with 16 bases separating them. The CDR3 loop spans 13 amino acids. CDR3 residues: CASGRSPGPEAFF. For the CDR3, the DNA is TGTGCCAGCGGACGGTCCCCGGGCCCTGAAGCTTTCTTT.

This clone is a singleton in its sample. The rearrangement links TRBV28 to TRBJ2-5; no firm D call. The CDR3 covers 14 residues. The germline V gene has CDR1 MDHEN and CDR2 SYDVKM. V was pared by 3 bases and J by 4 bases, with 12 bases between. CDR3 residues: CASSFSQLGETQYF. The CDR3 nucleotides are TGTGCCAGCAGTTTCTCACAGTTGGGAGAGACCCAGTACTTC.

DNA of the CDR3: TGCAGCGTTGAACCGATAGCGGGGGGAGATACGCAGTATTTT. Protein: CSVEPIAGGDTQYF. V is TRBV29-1 and J is TRBJ2-3, with 10 nucleotides matching TRBD2. CDR3 length: 14 residues. Germline CDR1 reads SQVTM; CDR2 reads ANQGSEA. Trimming took 2 bases from V and 5 from J; bases not matched to a gene: 4.

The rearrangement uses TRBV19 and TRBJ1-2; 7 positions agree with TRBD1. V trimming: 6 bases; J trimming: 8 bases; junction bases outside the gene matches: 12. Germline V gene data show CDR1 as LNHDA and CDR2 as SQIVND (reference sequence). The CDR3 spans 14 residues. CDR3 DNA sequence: TGTGCCAGTAGGCGGGACAGCCCTTTGGGGGGCTACACCTTC. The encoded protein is CASRRDSPLGGYTF. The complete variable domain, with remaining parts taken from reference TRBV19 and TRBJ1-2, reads DGGITQSPKYLFRKEGQNVTLSCEQNLNHDAMYWYRQDPGQGLRLIYYSQIVNDFQKGDIAEGYSVSREKKESFPLTVTSAQKNPTAFYLCASRRDSPLGGYTFGSGTRLTVV.

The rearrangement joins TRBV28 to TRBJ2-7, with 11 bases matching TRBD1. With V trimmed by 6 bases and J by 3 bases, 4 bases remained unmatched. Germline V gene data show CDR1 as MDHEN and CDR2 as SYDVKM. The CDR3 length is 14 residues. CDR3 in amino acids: CASRGTGGVYEQYF. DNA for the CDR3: TGTGCCAGCAGGGGGACAGGGGGGGTCTACGAGCAGTACTTC.

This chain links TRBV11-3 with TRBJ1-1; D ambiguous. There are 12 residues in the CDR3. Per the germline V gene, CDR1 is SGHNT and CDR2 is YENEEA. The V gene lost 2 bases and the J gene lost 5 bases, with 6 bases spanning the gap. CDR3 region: CASSLRGTEAFF. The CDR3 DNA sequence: TGTGCCAGCAGCTTACGAGGGACTGAAGCTTTCTTT. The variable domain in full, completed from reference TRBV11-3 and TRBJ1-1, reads EAGVVQSPRYKIIEKKQPVAFWCNPISGHNTLYWYLQNLGQGPELLIRYENEEAVDDSQLPKDRFSAERLKGVDSTLKIQPAELGDSAVYLCASSLRGTEAFFGQGTRLTVV.

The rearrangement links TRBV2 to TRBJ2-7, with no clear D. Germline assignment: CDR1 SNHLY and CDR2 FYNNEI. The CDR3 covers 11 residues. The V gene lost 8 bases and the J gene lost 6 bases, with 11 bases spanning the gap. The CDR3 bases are TGTGCCAGCTCCTACATAGCCGAGCAGTACTTC. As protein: CASSYIAEQYF.

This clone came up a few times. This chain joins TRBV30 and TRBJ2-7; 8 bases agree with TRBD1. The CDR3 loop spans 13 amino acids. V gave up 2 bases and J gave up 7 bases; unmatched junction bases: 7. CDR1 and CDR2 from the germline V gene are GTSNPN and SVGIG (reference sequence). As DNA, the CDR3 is TGTGCCTGGAGTCAGGACAGGGTATTAGAGCAGTACTTC. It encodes CAWSQDRVLEQYF.

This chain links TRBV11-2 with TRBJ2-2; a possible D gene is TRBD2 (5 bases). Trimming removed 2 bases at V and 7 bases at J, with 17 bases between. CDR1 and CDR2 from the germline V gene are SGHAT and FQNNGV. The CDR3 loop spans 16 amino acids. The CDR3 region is CASSLLVGSYGGELFF. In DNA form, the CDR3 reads TGTGCCAGCAGCTTATTAGTAGGGAGTTATGGCGGGGAGCTGTTTTTT. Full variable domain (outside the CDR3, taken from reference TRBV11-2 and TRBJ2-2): EAGVAQSPRYKIIEKRQSVAFWCNPISGHATLYWYQQILGQGPKLLIQFQNNGVVDDSQLPKDRFSAERLKGVDSTLKIQPAKLEDSAVYLCASSLLVGSYGGELFFGEGSRLTVL.

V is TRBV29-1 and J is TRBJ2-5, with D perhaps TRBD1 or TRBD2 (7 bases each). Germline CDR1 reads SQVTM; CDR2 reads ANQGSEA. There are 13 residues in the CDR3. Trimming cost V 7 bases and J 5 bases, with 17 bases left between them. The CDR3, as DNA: TGCAGCGGCCAGGGGGGGAAAGGGGAGACCCAGTACTTC. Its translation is CSGQGGKGETQYF.

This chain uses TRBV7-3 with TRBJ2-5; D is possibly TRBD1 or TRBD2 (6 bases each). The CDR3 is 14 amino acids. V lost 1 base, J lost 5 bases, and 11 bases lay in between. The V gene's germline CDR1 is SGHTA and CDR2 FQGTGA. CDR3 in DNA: TGTGCCAGCAGCTTAATTGGGGGGCTGGAGACCCAGTACTTC. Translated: CASSLIGGLETQYF.

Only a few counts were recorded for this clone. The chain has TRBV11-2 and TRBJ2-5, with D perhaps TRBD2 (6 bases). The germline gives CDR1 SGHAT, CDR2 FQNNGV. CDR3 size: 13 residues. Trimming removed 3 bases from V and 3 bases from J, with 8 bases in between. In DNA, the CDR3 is TGTGCCAGCAGCTTGGGGAGGAAAGAGACCCAGTACTTC. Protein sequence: CASSLGRKETQYF.

Here the CDR3 DNA reads TGTGCCAGCAGCCAAGATGGAGGCGGCGAGACCCAGTACTTC. Protein sequence: CASSQDGGGETQYF. The chain employs TRBV4-2 and TRBJ2-5, with D possibly matching TRBD2 (5 bases). V was pared by 0 bases and J by 5 bases, with 10 bases between. Germline V lookup: CDR1 LGHNA, CDR2 YNFKEQ. The CDR3 is made up of 14 amino acids.

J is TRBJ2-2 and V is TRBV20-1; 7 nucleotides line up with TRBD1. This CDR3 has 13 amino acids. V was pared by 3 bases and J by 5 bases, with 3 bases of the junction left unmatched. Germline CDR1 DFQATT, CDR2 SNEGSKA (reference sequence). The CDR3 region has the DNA TGCAGTGCTAGTGAGACAGGGACCGGGGAGCTGTTTTTT. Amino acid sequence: CSASETGTGELFF.

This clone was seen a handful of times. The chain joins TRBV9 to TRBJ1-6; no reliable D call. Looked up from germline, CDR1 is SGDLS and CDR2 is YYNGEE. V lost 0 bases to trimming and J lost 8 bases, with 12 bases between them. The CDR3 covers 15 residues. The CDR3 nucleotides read TGTGCCAGCAGCGTAGAAAATGACTCACATTCACCCCTCCACTTT. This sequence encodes CASSVENDSHSPLHF. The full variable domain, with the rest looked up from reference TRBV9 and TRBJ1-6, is DSGVTQTPKHLITATGQRVTLRCSPRSGDLSVYWYQQSLDQGLQFLIQYYNGEERAKGNILERFSAQQFPDLHSELNLSSLELGDSALYFCASSVENDSHSPLHFGNGTRLTVT.

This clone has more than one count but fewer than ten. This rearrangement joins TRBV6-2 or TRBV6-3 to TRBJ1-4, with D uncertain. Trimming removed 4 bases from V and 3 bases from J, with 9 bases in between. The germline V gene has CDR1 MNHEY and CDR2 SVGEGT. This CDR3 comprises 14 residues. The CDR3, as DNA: TGTGCCAGCAGTTGGCGGACCCCTAATGAAAAACTGTTTTTT. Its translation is CASSWRTPNEKLFF.

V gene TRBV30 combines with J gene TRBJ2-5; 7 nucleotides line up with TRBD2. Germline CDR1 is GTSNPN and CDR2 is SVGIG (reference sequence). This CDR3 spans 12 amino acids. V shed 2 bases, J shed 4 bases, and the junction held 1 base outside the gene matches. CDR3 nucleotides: TGTGCCTGGAGTCCGGGGGGAGAGACCCAGTACTTC. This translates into CAWSPGGETQYF.

CDR3: CASSYSSPRDEQYF. CDR3 in DNA: TGTGCCAGCAGTTACAGTTCTCCGAGGGACGAGCAGTACTTC. This sequence joins TRBV6-5 and TRBJ2-7; the D gene is possibly TRBD2 (5 bases). Germline CDR1 and CDR2: MNHEY and SVGAGI. V was shortened by 2 bases and J by 5 bases, with 13 bases between the two germline ends. The CDR3 runs to 14 residues.

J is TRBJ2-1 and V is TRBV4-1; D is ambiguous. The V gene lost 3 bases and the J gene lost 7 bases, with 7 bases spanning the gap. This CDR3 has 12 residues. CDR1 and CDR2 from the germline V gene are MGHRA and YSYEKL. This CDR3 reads CASSHVGNEQFF. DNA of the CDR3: TGCGCCAGCAGCCACGTGGGAAATGAGCAGTTCTTC.

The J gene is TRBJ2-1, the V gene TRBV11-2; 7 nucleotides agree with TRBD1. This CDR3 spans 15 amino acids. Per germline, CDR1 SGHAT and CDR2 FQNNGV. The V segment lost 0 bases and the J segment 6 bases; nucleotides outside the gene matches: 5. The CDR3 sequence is CASSLEATGVNEQFF. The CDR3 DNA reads TGTGCCAGCAGCTTAGAAGCCACAGGGGTCAATGAGCAGTTCTTC.